This TCR beta chain came from a study of T cell responses to AZD1222 COVID-19 vaccine. Overall study results and limits: Spike-specific TCR breadth rose after two AZD1222 doses, and depth rose as well. Repertoires were obtained solely post-peak T cell response. Only five to seven individuals given AZD1222 were seropositive at baseline. Clonal diversity may have been underestimated, and the donors were mostly white British, with more females than males.

The germline CDR1 and CDR2 sequences are SGHDT and YYEEEE. The CDR3 consists of 14 residues. V was clipped by 0 bases and J by 8 bases; unmatched bases: 6. Concerning this clone: What it binds is unknown.

TCRdb's table, derived via immunoSEQ multiplex PCR, lists solely in-frame clones and lacks some. The repertoire holds about 34,000 clones, with about 80% as singletons. The receptor was derived from an adult who received the AZD1222 COVID-19 vaccine. The input for sequencing was peripheral blood, taken 28 days after the second AZD1222 dose. V usage is TRBV5-6 and J usage is TRBJ1-1; 8 bases match TRBD1. The CDR3 is CASSLEGTGEEAFF. For the CDR3, the DNA is TGTGCCAGCAGCTTGGAAGGGACAGGAGAGGAAGCTTTCTTT. The whole variable domain, remainder taken from reference TRBV5-6 and TRBJ1-1, is DAGVTQSPTHLIKTRGQQVTLRCSPKSGHDTVSWYQQALGQGPQFIFQYYEEEERQRGNFPDRFSGHQFPNYSSELNVNALLLGDSALYLCASSLEGTGEEAFFGQGTRLTVV.